This T cell receptor beta chain was captured by sequencing in a study of shared clonotypes between healthy human individuals. With regard to this clone: The antigen is undetermined.

General study findings and limits: Sample collection involved blood only; tissue repertoires are likely different. Clonotypes which were not shared had lower generation probabilities than clonotypes that all four donors shared. It was anticipated that sequencing depth would influence how many clonotypes donors shared.

The germline V gene encodes CDR1 SGHVS and CDR2 FNYEAQ. CDR3 length equals 17 residues. The V end was cut by 7 bases, the J end by 4 bases, with 25 bases between. Per sorted-subset replicate PCR, input was around 220 ng DNA, representing about 30,000 T cell genomes. TCRdb keeps only in-frame clones here, not all; method: immunoSEQ multiplex PCR. The profile shows 1.4 million to 1.5 million clones, roughly 96% of them singletons. The chain joins TRBV7-6 to TRBJ2-5; D is unclear. This receptor was identified in a man aged 25-40 years in good health. The sequenced material came from naive CD4+ T cells sorted from blood. Subset given: CD45RA+ positively selected. CDR3 in amino acids: CASTTLPSGSGRETQYF. CDR3 nucleotides: TGTGCCAGCACCACACTCCCTTCTGGGTCAGGCCGAGAGACCCAGTACTTC. The whole variable domain, filled in from reference TRBV7-6 and TRBJ2-5, reads GAGVSQSPRYKVTKRGQDVALRCDPISGHVSLYWYRQALGQGPEFLTYFNYEAQQDKSGLPNDRFSAERPEGSISTLTIQRTEQRDSAMYRCASTTLPSGSGRETQYFGPGTRLLVL.